These T cell receptor beta chains were read from a single sample in a study of tumor-infiltrating lymphocytes in primary liver carcinoma. TCRdb reprocessed the multiplex PCR reads with MiXCR, giving one entry per CDR3 protein. The profile shows 180,000 or so distinct CDR3 sequences, about 60% of them singletons. Specimen: peripheral blood. Every receptor here comes from a man aged 35 to 55 with primary liver carcinoma and hepatitis B virus infection. Both conserved end residues are trimmed from each CDR3.

V	J	CDR3
TRBV28	TRBJ1-1	ASVVTGRATEAF
TRBV10-3	TRBJ1-1	VICREGGDTEAF
TRBV5-6	TRBJ2-5	ASSLAASYQGTQY
TRBV4-1	TRBJ2-2	ASSPPITGELF
TRBV29-1	TRBJ2-5	SASYLQETQY
TRBV6-5	TRBJ1-4	ASSYSPGQPNEKLF
TRBV10-2	TRBJ2-7	ASSSQGSYEQY
TRBV6-5	TRBJ1-2	ASSYERGYGYT
TRBV7-2	TRBJ2-7	ASSLEQLRSYEQY
TRBV10-3	TRBJ1-1	AIQQELNTEAF
TRBV12-3/TRBV12-4	TRBJ2-1	ASSYTGGAGNEQF
TRBV6-5	TRBJ2-4	ASSYSGPLWDIQY
TRBV4-1	TRBJ1-5	ASSPTQTWGDQPRH
TRBV12-3/TRBV12-4	TRBJ2-7	ASSFGSGISYEQY
TRBV11-2	TRBJ2-7	ASSLSRVLHYEQY
TRBV29-1	TRBJ2-1	SVEDFGTPYIEQF
TRBV6-6	TRBJ2-7	ASRYSSSASYYEQY
TRBV11-2	TRBJ2-4	ASSHVTVSKNIQY
TRBV29-1	TRBJ1-5	SVASDRGRAQH
TRBV28	TRBJ1-5	ASSRQGGQPQH
TRBV10-3	TRBJ2-1	AISGDSYNEQF
TRBV28	TRBJ2-2	ASSTGLGISTGELF
TRBV12-3/TRBV12-4	TRBJ1-2	ASTADRGVYGYT
TRBV29-1	TRBJ2-7	SVDRQGTYDQY
TRBV4-2	TRBJ2-3	ASSEEGDTQY
TRBV5-5	TRBJ2-1	ASSRSGSAYNEQS
TRBV11-2	TRBJ2-7	TSSPLQLSSYEQY
TRBV5-5	TRBJ2-5	ASSLPTGTGRETQC
TRBV11-1	TRBJ2-5	ASGMGSRGGVVETQY
TRBV11-2	TRBJ2-1	ASSLGSPSDGEF
TRBV11-2	TRBJ2-1	ASSLLGQGYNEQF
TRBV11-1	TRBJ2-1	VSSFTGSQS
TRBV29-1	TRBJ2-1	SVGPGYNEQF
TRBV5-4	TRBJ2-2	ASSDGTSPGELL
TRBV10-3	TRBJ2-7	VISQGQGDYEQY
TRBV4-1	TRBJ1-2	ASSPRTAGGSRGYT
TRBV5-1	TRBJ2-1	ASSLAGLAGPIRSYNEQF
TRBV6-1	TRBJ2-1	ASSWDREGDEQF
TRBV11-1	TRBJ2-2	ASSLVTGELF
TRBV4-1	TRBJ2-1	ASSPRELGGLYNEQF